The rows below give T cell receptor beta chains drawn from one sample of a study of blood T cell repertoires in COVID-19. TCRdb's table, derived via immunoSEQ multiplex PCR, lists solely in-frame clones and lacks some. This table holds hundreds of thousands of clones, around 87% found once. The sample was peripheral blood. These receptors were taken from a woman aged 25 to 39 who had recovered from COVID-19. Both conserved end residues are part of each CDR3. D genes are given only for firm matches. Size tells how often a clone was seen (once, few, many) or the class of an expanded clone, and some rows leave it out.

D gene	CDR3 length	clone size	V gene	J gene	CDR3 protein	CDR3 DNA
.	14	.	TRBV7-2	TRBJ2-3	CASSSKKGEDTQYF	TGTGCCAGCAGCTCGAAGAAAGGGGAAGATACGCAGTATTTT
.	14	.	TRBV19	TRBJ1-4	CASSMPGLEEKLFF	TGTGCCAGTAGTATGCCGGGTTTAGAGGAAAAACTGTTTTTT
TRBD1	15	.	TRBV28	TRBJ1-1	CASTHSGQGAPEAFF	TGTGCCAGCACTCACTCGGGACAGGGGGCTCCTGAAGCTTTCTTT
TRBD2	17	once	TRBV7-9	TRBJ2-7	CASSLSPLAGGDYEQYF	TGTGCCAGCAGCTTATCACCACTAGCGGGAGGGGACTACGAGCAGTACTTC
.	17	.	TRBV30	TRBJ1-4	CALIMWGVTATNEKLFF	TGTGCCTTAATAATGTGGGGGGTTACGGCAACTAATGAAAAACTGTTTTTT
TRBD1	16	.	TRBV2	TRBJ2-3	CASSVGTGKGTDTQYF	TGTGCCAGCAGTGTAGGGACAGGGAAAGGCACAGATACGCAGTATTTT
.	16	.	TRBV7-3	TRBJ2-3	CASSARMAGSTDTQYF	TGTGCCAGCAGCGCTCGGATGGCGGGTAGCACAGATACGCAGTATTTT
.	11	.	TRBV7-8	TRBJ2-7	CSSGRINEQYF	TGTTCTTCCGGGAGAATCAACGAGCAGTACTTC
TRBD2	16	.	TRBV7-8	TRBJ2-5	CASSLFNLVREETQYF	TGTGCCAGCAGCTTATTCAATTTGGTGCGGGAGGAGACCCAGTACTTC
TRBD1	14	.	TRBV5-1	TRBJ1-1	CASRITGAVDEAFF	TGCGCCAGCAGAATTACAGGGGCGGTGGATGAAGCTTTCTTT
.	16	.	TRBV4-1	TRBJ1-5	CASSQDGVASGQPQHF	TGCGCCAGCAGCCAAGATGGAGTAGCCTCCGGTCAGCCCCAGCATTTT
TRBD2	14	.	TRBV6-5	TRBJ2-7	CASSPAGAVYEQYF	TGTGCCAGCAGTCCGGCGGGAGCAGTATACGAGCAGTACTTC
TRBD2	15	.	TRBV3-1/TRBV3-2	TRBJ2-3	CASSPFSGGADTQYF	TGTGCCAGCAGCCCCTTTTCGGGGGGGGCAGATACGCAGTATTTT
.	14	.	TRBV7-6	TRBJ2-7	CASSLLQGTYEQYF	TGTGCCAGCAGCCTACTCCAGGGTACCTACGAGCAGTACTTC